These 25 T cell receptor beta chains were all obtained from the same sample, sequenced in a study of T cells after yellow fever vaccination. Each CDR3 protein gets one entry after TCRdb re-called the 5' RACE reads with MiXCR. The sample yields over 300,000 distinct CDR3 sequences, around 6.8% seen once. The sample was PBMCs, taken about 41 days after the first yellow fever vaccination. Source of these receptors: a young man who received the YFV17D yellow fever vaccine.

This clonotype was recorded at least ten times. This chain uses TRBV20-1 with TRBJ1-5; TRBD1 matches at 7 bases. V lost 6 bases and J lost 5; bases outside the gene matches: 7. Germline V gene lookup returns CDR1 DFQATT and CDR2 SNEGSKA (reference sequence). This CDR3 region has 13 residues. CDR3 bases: TGCAGTGCACGACAGGGAAGGTATCAGCCCCAGCATTTT. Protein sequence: CSARQGRYQPQHF.

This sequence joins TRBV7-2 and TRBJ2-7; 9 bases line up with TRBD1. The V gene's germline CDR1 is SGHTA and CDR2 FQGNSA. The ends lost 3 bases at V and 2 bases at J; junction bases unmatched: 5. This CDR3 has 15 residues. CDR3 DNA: TGTGCCAGCAGCTTTGCCGGGACAGGGACCTACGAGCAGTACTTC. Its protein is CASSFAGTGTYEQYF.

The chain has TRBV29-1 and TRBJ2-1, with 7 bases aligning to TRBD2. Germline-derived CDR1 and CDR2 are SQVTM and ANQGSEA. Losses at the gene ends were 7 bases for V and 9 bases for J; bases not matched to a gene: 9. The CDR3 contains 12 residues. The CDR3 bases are TGCAGCGGGGCGGATTTAGCGGGTGAGCAGTTCTTC. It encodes CSGADLAGEQFF.

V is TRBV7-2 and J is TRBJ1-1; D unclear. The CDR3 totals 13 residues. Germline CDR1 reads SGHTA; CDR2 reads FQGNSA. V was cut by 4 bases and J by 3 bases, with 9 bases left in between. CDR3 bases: TGTGCCAGCAGCTATACAGCAGACACTGAAGCTTTCTTT. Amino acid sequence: CASSYTADTEAFF.

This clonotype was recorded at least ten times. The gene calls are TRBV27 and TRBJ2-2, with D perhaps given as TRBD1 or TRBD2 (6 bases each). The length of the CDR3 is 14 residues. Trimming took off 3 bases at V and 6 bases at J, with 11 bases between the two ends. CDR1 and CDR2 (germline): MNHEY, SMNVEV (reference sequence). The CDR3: CASSFLGGPGELFF. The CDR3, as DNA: TGTGCCAGCAGTTTCTTAGGGGGGCCCGGGGAGCTGTTTTTT.

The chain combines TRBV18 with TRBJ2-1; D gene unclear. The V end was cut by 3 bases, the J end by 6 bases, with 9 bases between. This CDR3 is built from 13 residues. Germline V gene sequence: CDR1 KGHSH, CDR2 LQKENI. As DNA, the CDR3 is TGTGCCAGCTCACCGATGAGTCCCAATGAGCAGTTCTTC. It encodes CASSPMSPNEQFF.

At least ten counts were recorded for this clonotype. For the CDR3, the DNA is TGCGCCAGCAGCTTGGATTGGGGGGGCACAGATACGCAGTATTTT. Protein: CASSLDWGGTDTQYF. The chain carries TRBV5-1 and TRBJ2-3, with D perhaps TRBD2 (6 bases). V lost 0 bases, J lost 1 base, and 9 bases lay in between. This CDR3 region has 15 residues. Germline assignment: CDR1 SGHRS and CDR2 YFSETQ. Using reference TRBV5-1 and TRBJ2-3 for the parts outside the CDR3, the full variable domain is KAGVTQTPRYLIKTRGQQVTLSCSPISGHRSVSWYQQTPGQGLQFLFEYFSETQRNKGNFPGRFSGRQFSNSRSEMNVSTLELGDSALYLCASSLDWGGTDTQYFGPGTRLTVL.

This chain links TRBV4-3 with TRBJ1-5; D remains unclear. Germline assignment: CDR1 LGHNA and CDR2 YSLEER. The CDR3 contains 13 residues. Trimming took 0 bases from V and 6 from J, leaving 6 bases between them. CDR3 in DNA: TGCGCCAGCAGCCAAGATCGGGCTCAGCCCCAGCATTTT. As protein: CASSQDRAQPQHF.

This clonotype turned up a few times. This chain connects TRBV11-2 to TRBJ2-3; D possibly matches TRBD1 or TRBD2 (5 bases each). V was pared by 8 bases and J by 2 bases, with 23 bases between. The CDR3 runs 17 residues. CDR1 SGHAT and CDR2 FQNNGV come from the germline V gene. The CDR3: CASLARGPPFYTDTQYF. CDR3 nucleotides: TGTGCCAGCCTGGCCCGGGGCCCTCCATTTTACACAGATACGCAGTATTTT. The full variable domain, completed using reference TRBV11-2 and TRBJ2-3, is EAGVAQSPRYKIIEKRQSVAFWCNPISGHATLYWYQQILGQGPKLLIQFQNNGVVDDSQLPKDRFSAERLKGVDSTLKIQPAKLEDSAVYLCASLARGPPFYTDTQYFGPGTRLTVL.

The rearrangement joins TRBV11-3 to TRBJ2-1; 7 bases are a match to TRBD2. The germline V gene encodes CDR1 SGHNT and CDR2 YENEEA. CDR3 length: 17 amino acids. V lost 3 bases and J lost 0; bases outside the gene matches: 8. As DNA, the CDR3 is TGTGCCAGCAGCTTGGGCGGGGGATCGAGCTCCTACAATGAGCAGTTCTTC. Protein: CASSLGGGSSSYNEQFF.

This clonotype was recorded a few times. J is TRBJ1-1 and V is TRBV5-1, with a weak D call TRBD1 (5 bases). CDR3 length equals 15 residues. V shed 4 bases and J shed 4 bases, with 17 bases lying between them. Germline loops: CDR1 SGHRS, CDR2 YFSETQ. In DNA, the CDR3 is TGCGCCAGCAGCCCCGGTGGTCAGGGTGGCACTGAAGCTTTCTTT. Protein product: CASSPGGQGGTEAFF.

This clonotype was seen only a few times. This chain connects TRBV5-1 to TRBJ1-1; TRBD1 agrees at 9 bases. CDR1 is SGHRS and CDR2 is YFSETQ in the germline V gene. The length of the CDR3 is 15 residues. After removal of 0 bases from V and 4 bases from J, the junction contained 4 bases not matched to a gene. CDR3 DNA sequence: TGCGCCAGCAGCTTGGGGGGGACAGGGCCCACTGAAGCTTTCTTT. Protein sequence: CASSLGGTGPTEAFF.

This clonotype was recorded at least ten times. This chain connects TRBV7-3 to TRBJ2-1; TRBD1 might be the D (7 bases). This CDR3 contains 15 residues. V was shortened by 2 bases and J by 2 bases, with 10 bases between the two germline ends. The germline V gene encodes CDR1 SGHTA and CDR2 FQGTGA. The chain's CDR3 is CASSLGGTAYNEQFF. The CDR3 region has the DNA TGTGCCAGCAGCTTAGGAGGGACAGCCTACAATGAGCAGTTCTTC. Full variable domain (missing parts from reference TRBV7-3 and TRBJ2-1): GAGVSQTPSNKVTEKGKYVELRCDPISGHTALYWYRQSLGQGPEFLIYFQGTGAADDSGLPNDRFFAVRPEGSVSTLKIQRTERGDSAVYLCASSLGGTAYNEQFFGPGTRLTVL.

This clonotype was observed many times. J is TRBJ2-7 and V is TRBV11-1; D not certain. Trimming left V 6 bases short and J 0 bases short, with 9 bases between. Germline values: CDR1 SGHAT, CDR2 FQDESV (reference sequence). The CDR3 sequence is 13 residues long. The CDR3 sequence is CASRGYGSYEQYV. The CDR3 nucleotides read TGTGCCAGCAGGGGTTACGGCTCCTACGAGCAGTACGTC.

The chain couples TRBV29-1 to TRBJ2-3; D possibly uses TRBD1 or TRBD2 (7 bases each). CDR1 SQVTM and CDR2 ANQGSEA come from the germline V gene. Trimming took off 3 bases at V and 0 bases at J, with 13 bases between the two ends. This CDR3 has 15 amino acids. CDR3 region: CSVEGGTASTDTQYF. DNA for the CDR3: TGCAGCGTTGAGGGGGGGACAGCGAGCACAGATACGCAGTATTTT.

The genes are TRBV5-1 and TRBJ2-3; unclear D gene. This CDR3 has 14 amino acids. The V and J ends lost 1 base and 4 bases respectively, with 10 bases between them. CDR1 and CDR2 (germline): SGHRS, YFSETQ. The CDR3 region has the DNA TGCGCCAGCAGCTTGAATCCAGAACCAGATACGCAGTATTTT. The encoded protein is CASSLNPEPDTQYF.

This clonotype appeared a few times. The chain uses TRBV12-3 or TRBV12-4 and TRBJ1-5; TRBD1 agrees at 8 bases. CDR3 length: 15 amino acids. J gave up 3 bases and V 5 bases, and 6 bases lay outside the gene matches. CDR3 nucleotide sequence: TGTGCCAGCAGTCGGGACAGGAGAAACAATCAGCCCCAGCATTTT. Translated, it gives CASSRDRRNNQPQHF.

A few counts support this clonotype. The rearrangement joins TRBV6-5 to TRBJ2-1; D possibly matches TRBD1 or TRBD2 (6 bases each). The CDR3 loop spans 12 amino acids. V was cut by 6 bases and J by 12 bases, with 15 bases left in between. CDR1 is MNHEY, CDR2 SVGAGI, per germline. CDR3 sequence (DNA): TGTGCCAGCAGCCCTGGGGGGCTGGTGCAGTTCTTC. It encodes CASSPGGLVQFF.

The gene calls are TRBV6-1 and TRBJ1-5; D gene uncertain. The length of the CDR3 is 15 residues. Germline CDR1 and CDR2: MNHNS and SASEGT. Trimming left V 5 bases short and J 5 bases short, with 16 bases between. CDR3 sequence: CASSPRRVPDQPQHF. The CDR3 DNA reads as TGTGCCAGCAGTCCCCGGAGGGTCCCCGATCAGCCCCAGCATTTT.

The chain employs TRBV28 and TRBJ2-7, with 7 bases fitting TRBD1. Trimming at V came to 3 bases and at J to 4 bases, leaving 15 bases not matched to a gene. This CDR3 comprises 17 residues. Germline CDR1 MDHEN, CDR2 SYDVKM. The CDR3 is CASSLIGGTGVAYEQYV. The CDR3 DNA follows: TGTGCCAGCAGTTTGATTGGTGGTACAGGGGTAGCGTACGAGCAGTACGTC.

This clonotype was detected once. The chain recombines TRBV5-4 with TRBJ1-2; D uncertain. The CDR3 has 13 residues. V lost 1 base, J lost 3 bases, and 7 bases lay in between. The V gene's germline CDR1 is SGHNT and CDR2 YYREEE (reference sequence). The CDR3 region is CASSLPAYYGYTF. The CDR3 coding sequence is TGTGCCAGCAGCTTGCCTGCTTACTATGGCTACACCTTC.

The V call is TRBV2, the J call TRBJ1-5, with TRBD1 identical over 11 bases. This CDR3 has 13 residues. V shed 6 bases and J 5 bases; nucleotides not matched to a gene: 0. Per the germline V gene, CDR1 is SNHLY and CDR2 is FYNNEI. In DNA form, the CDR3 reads TGTGCCAGCAGGGGACAGGGGGATCAGCCCCAGCATTTT. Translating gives CASRGQGDQPQHF.

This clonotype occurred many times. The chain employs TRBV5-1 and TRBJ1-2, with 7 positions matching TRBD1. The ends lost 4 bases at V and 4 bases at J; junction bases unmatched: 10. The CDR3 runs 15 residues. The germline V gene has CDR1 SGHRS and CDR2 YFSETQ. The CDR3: CASSVTGLKSYGYTF. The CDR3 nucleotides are TGCGCCAGCAGCGTGACAGGGTTGAAGAGCTATGGCTACACCTTC.

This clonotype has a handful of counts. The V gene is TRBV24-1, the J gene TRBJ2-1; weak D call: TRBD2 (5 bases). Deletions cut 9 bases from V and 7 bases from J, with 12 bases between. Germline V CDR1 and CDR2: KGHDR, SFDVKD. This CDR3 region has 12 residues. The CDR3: CATGGTPNEQFF. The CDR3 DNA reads TGTGCCACCGGAGGAACGCCGAATGAGCAGTTCTTC.

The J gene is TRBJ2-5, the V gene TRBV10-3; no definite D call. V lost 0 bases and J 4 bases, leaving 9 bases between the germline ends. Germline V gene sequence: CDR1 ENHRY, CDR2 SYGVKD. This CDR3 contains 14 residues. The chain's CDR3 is CAISESESRETQYF. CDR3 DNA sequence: TGTGCCATCAGTGAGTCAGAGTCTAGAGAGACCCAGTACTTC.